One and the same sample provided the 2 T cell receptor beta chains below, sequenced in a study of blood T cell repertoires in COVID-19. Some clones are missing from TCRdb's copy, which holds only in-frame ones; the method was immunoSEQ multiplex PCR. This sample has over 250,000 clones; approximately 83% occur once, and the top ten carry around a tenth. The sequenced material came from peripheral blood. The origin of the receptors is a woman in her fifties or sixties who had recovered from COVID-19.

This sequence joins TRBV28 and TRBJ1-3; 10 positions match TRBD1. The CDR3 length is 14 residues. From germline, CDR1 is MDHEN and CDR2 SYDVKM. Losses at the gene ends were 8 bases for V and 7 bases for J; bases not matched to a gene: 8. The CDR3 sequence: CASATGGSSNTIYF. The DNA for the CDR3 is TGTGCCAGCGCGACAGGGGGCTCATCTAACACCATATATTTT.

The chain couples TRBV27 to TRBJ1-2; 8 nucleotides align to TRBD1. CDR1 is MNHEY and CDR2 is SMNVEV in the germline V gene (reference sequence). The CDR3 is 13 residues long. The V segment lost 3 bases and the J segment 8 bases; nucleotides outside the gene matches: 5. The chain's CDR3 is CASSFTGGWGYTF. The CDR3 nucleotides are TGTGCCAGCAGTTTCACAGGGGGATGGGGCTACACCTTC.